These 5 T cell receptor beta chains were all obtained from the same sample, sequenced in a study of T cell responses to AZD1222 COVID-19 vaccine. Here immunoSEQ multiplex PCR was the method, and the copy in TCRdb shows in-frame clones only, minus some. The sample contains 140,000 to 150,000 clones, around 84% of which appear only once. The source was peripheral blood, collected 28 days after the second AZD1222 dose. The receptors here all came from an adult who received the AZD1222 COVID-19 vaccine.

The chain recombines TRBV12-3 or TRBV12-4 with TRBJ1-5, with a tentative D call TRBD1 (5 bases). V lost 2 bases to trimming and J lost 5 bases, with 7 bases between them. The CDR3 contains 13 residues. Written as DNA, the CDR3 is TGTGCCAGCAGTTTATTGGGGGATCAGCCCCAGCATTTT. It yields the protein CASSLLGDQPQHF.

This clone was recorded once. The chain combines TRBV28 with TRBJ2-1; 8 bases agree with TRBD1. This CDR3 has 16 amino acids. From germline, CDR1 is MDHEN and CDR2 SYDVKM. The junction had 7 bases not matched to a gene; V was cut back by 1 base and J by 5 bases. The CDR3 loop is CASSLFGQGSNNEQFF. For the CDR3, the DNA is TGTGCCAGCAGTTTATTTGGACAGGGTAGCAACAATGAGCAGTTCTTC.

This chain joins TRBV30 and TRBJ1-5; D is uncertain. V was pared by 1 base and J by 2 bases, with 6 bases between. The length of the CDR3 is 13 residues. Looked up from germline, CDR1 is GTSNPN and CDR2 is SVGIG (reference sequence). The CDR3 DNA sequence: TGTGCCTGGAGTGCTCAGGGCAATCAGCCCCAGCATTTT. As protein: CAWSAQGNQPQHF.

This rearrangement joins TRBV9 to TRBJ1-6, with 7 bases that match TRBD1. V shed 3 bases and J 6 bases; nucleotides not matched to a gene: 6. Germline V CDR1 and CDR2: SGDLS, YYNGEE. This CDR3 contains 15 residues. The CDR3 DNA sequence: TGTGCCAGCAGCGACCGACAGGGTTCTAATTCACCCCTCCACTTT. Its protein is CASSDRQGSNSPLHF.

CDR3 sequence: CASSLGSGGAGETQYF. DNA of the CDR3: TGCGCCAGCAGCCTCGGTAGCGGGGGGGCCGGGGAGACCCAGTACTTC. This rearrangement joins TRBV4-1 to TRBJ2-5; TRBD2 matches 11 bases. V lost 4 bases, J lost 5 bases, and 9 bases stayed unmatched. The CDR3 loop spans 16 amino acids. CDR1 MGHRA and CDR2 YSYEKL come from the germline V gene.